This TCR beta chain derives from a study of blood T cell repertoires in COVID-19. The V gene end was trimmed by 2 bases and the J gene end by 2 bases; junction bases not matched to a gene: 3. The CDR3 length is 14 residues. From germline, CDR1 is KGHSH and CDR2 LQKENI. TCRdb's table, derived via immunoSEQ multiplex PCR, lists solely in-frame clones and lacks some. The table includes nearly 200,000 clones, 84% detected once. This clone was picked up a small number of times. Sequencing was carried out using PBMCs or T cells enriched from blood (not recorded which). The J gene is TRBJ2-7, the V gene TRBV18, with 7 nucleotides matching TRBD2. This receptor was obtained from a man aged 35-49 years who had recovered from COVID-19. DNA for the CDR3: TGTGCCAGCTCACCATCAAGCGGGGCCTACGAGCAGTACTTC. It codes for CASSPSSGAYEQYF.